These T cell receptor beta chains were read from a single sample in a study of T cell repertoires in cytomegalovirus infection. TCRdb re-analysed the reads in MiXCR, keeping a single row per CDR3 protein. There are some 680,000 distinct CDR3 sequences in the sample; 35% occur only once, and around 2.8% lies in the top ten. Sequencing was done on a sample of PBMCs. These receptors came from a human donor in good health (CMV status not recorded). Some clones in this sample may be carry-over from other donors' samples. Both conserved end residues are part of each CDR3. The D gene is left open where the match is weak. Size is omitted from some rows. Given values are once, few, many or a class for expanded clones.

j_gene	v_gene	d_gene	abundance	CDR3aa	CDR3nt
TRBJ1-1	TRBV28	NA	many	CASILQGYTEAFF	TGTGCCAGCATCCTACAGGGCTACACTGAAGCTTTCTTT
TRBJ2-3	TRBV28	TRBD2	few	CASSFSGGREGTQYF	TGTGCCAGCAGCTTTAGCGGGGGCCGCGAGGGTACGCAGTATTTT
TRBJ1-4	TRBV27	NA	NA	CASRLLGPTNEKLFF	TGTGCCAGCAGACTCCTGGGTCCAACTAATGAAAAACTGTTTTTT
TRBJ2-5	TRBV19	NA	NA	CASSTHVGSGVDQYF	TGTGCCAGTAGTACCCACGTGGGCTCGGGGGTGGACCAGTACTTC
TRBJ1-1	TRBV7-8	NA	NA	CASSLYIGGVPEAFF	TGTGCCAGCAGCTTATACATCGGGGGGGTGCCAGAAGCTTTCTTT
TRBJ2-7	TRBV29-1	NA	NA	CSGVSGDTYEQYF	TGCAGCGGCGTCAGCGGGGACACCTACGAGCAGTACTTC
TRBJ1-2	TRBV19	NA	few	CASRREGRGYTF	TGTGCCAGTAGACGAGAGGGCCGAGGCTACACCTTC
TRBJ1-1	TRBV19	NA	few	CASSTTGLMNTEAFF	TGTGCCAGTAGTACCACGGGACTTATGAACACTGAAGCTTTCTTT
TRBJ2-2	TRBV7-2	NA	NA	CASSLEGKWGRTGELFF	TGTGCCAGCAGCTTAGAGGGGAAATGGGGACGCACCGGGGAGCTGTTTTTT
TRBJ2-1	TRBV11-2	NA	NA	CVSSLGNRGEKQFF	TGTGTCAGCAGCTTAGGTAATAGGGGGGAGAAGCAGTTCTTC
TRBJ1-2	TRBV20-1	NA	few	CSARDHKTGRNYGYTF	TGCAGTGCTAGAGATCATAAGACAGGCCGAAACTATGGCTACACCTTC
TRBJ1-1	TRBV7-9	TRBD1	NA	CASSSDRVHTEAFF	TGTGCCAGCAGCTCGGACAGGGTGCACACTGAAGCTTTCTTT
TRBJ1-2	TRBV6-1	NA	few	CASSEASGEGYGYTF	TGTGCCAGCAGTGAAGCGTCGGGGGAGGGGTATGGCTACACCTTC
TRBJ2-1	TRBV7-2	TRBD2	NA	CASSRGGGLGQFF	TGTGCCAGCAGCCGGGGGGGGGGTCTTGGGCAGTTCTTC
TRBJ2-7	TRBV6-2/TRBV6-3	NA	once	CASSRASPGQSSYEQYF	TGTGCCAGCAGTAGGGCCTCTCCGGGTCAGAGCTCCTACGAGCAGTACTTC
TRBJ1-5	TRBV27	NA	few	CASRPRANFGQPQHF	TGTGCCAGCAGGCCCCGAGCAAACTTCGGGCAGCCCCAGCATTTT
TRBJ1-1	TRBV2	NA	few	CASSEEEPGAFF	TGTGCCAGCAGTGAAGAGGAGCCCGGAGCTTTCTTT
TRBJ1-1	TRBV9	NA	NA	CASSFGKGPMNTEAFF	TGTGCCAGCAGCTTTGGAAAGGGGCCCATGAACACTGAAGCTTTCTTT
TRBJ1-1	TRBV7-6	NA	NA	CASSLGGTEYFF	TGTGCAAGCAGCCTCGGGGGGACTGAATATTTCTTT
TRBJ2-1	TRBV5-1	NA	NA	CASSPQDSTNEQFF	TGCGCCAGCAGCCCCCAGGACTCTACGAATGAGCAGTTCTTC
TRBJ2-5	TRBV4-1	TRBD2	NA	CASSQTDPGLAETQYF	TGTGCCAGCAGCCAGACGGATCCGGGACTAGCCGAGACCCAGTACTTC
TRBJ2-5	TRBV28	NA	NA	CASSLTLAEGETQYF	TGTGCCAGCAGTCTAACACTAGCTGAGGGAGAGACCCAGTACTTC
TRBJ2-7	TRBV6-6	TRBD1	NA	CASRATGAGEQYF	TGTGCCAGCAGGGCTACAGGGGCCGGCGAGCAGTACTTC
TRBJ1-4	TRBV27	NA	NA	CASSLTWVEGLKEKLFF	TGTGCCAGCAGTTTAACGTGGGTGGAGGGGTTGAAGGAAAAACTGTTTTTT
TRBJ2-2	TRBV12-3/TRBV12-4	NA	few	CASSPQGWFTGELFF	TGTGCCAGCAGCCCTCAGGGGTGGTTCACCGGGGAGCTGTTTTTT
TRBJ2-6	TRBV19	TRBD1	many	CASSIWGRGKSGANVLTF	TGTGCCAGTAGTATCTGGGGCAGGGGGAAGTCAGGGGCCAACGTCCTGACTTTC
TRBJ2-2	TRBV27	TRBD2	NA	CASRQIAGGANTGELFF	TGTGCCAGCAGACAAATAGCGGGAGGGGCGAACACCGGGGAGCTGTTTTTT
TRBJ1-1	TRBV28	NA	few	CASSRRQGWGNTEAFF	TGTGCCAGCAGTCGCCGCCAAGGGTGGGGAAACACTGAAGCTTTCTTT
TRBJ1-3	TRBV7-2	NA	NA	CASSLSGGASGNTIYF	TGTGCCAGCAGCTTATCCGGAGGGGCCTCTGGAAACACCATATATTTT
TRBJ2-6	TRBV5-1	NA	few	CASSSLSTDTSGANVLTF	TGCGCCAGCAGCTCACTATCAACCGACACCTCTGGGGCCAACGTCCTGACTTTC
TRBJ2-3	TRBV19	NA	few	CASRVADTQYF	TGTGCCAGTAGAGTAGCAGATACGCAGTATTTT
TRBJ2-3	TRBV7-2	TRBD1	few	CASSSEPGQGADTQYF	TGTGCCAGCAGCTCGGAACCGGGACAGGGGGCAGATACGCAGTATTTT
TRBJ1-2	TRBV28	NA	NA	CASSSTGLGGYGYTF	TGTGCCAGCAGTTCCACGGGTTTGGGGGGCTATGGCTACACCTTC
TRBJ1-4	TRBV7-6	NA	few	CASSLRVYVEKLFF	TGTGCCAGCAGCTTACGCGTGTATGTTGAAAAACTGTTTTTT
TRBJ1-4	TRBV6-6	NA	NA	CASRRTYNEKLFF	TGTGCCAGCCGGAGGACTTACAATGAAAAACTGTTTTTT
TRBJ1-3	TRBV6-1	TRBD1	NA	CASSFGQGAPGNTIYF	TGTGCCAGCAGCTTCGGACAGGGGGCCCCTGGAAACACCATATATTTT
TRBJ1-5	TRBV7-8	TRBD1	few	CASSLVRFVGDRVRQPQHF	TGTGCCAGCAGCTTAGTGCGTTTTGTAGGGGACAGGGTACGTCAGCCCCAGCATTTT
TRBJ1-5	TRBV28	NA	few	CASSPPAGTNQPQHF	TGTGCCAGCAGTCCCCCCGCGGGAACGAATCAGCCCCAGCATTTT
TRBJ2-1	TRBV3-1	NA	NA	CASSRFKGGEQFF	TGTGCCAGCAGCCGCTTTAAGGGCGGCGAGCAGTTCTTC
TRBJ2-4	TRBV7-9	NA	NA	CASSRRGAKNIQYF	TGTGCCAGCAGCCGTCGGGGGGCCAAAAACATTCAGTACTTC
TRBJ2-5	TRBV6-5	TRBD2	once	CASSKTSGTLLETQYF	TGTGCCAGCAGCAAGACTAGCGGGACGTTGTTAGAGACCCAGTACTTC
TRBJ1-1	TRBV7-2	NA	many	CASSPYNREAFF	TGTGCCAGCAGCCCATATAACCGGGAAGCTTTCTTT
TRBJ1-4	TRBV28	TRBD1	NA	CASSLLDGQDSPSTNEKLFF	TGTGCCAGCAGTTTATTGGACGGACAGGATAGCCCCTCAACTAATGAAAAACTGTTTTTT
TRBJ2-3	TRBV5-4	TRBD1	NA	CASSLPGQAKDTQYF	TGTGCCAGCAGCTTACCGGGACAGGCGAAAGATACGCAGTATTTT
TRBJ2-1	TRBV7-8	NA	once	CASSVGGASGSSYNEQFF	TGTGCCAGCAGCGTAGGGGGTGCGTCGGGCAGCTCCTACAATGAGCAGTTCTTC
TRBJ2-6	TRBV14	TRBD1	NA	CASSHFSGTGGSGANVRTF	TGTGCCAGCAGCCACTTTTCTGGGACAGGGGGCTCTGGGGCCAACGTCCGGACTTTC
TRBJ2-7	TRBV14	TRBD1	once	CASSPRDRANEQYF	TGTGCCAGCAGCCCCCGGGACAGGGCCAACGAGCAGTACTTC
TRBJ2-1	TRBV12-3/TRBV12-4	TRBD2	NA	CATYSGSSYNEQFF	TGTGCCACCTACAGCGGGAGCTCCTACAATGAGCAGTTCTTC
TRBJ1-5	TRBV15	NA	NA	CATSAQKQGFQPQHF	TGTGCCACCAGCGCCCAGAAACAGGGTTTTCAGCCCCAGCATTTT
TRBJ2-7	TRBV5-6	NA	NA	CASSSGLGHEQCF	TGTGCCAGCAGCTCTGGGCTCGGGCACGAGCAGTGCTTC
TRBJ2-3	TRBV19	NA	few	CASSIGGSRPDTQYF	TGTGCCAGTAGTATAGGGGGGAGTCGTCCAGATACGCAGTATTTT
TRBJ2-1	TRBV5-1	NA	NA	CASSLIGESYNEQFF	TGCGCCAGCAGCTTGATAGGGGAGTCCTACAATGAGCAGTTCTTC